The present T cell receptor beta chain was sequenced within a study of blood T cell repertoires in COVID-19. Only one count was recorded for this clone. The CDR3 totals 17 residues. Trimming removed 5 bases from V and 0 bases from J, with 19 bases in between. Germline lookup yields CDR1 SGHTA and CDR2 FQGNSA. As processed by the authors: Quantification of nucleated cells was approximated via reference gene primer amplification. TCRdb's copy holds only in-frame clones and misses some; the assay was immunoSEQ multiplex PCR. Clonal size and the V and J genes are those of that table, whereas D and trimming came from the DNA. In the table there are 250,000 to 300,000 clones, about 87% of which are singletons.

This sequence originates from a woman aged 40 to 55 with acute or convalescent COVID-19. Sequences were obtained from peripheral blood. J is TRBJ1-2 and V is TRBV7-2; D is unresolved. CDR3 protein: CASSPRGPDIANYGYTF. CDR3 coding DNA: TGTGCCAGCAGCCCACGGGGTCCAGACATAGCTAACTATGGCTACACCTTC.